This T cell receptor beta chain appears in the sequencing data of a study of blood T cell repertoires in COVID-19 (dated by TCRdb to 2018 to 2021). Broadly, across the study: Samples covering the acute and convalescent phases of COVID-19 were provided by collaborators in the United States, Italy and Spain. Deeply sampled blood TCRbeta repertoires from subjects exposed to, actively infected with, or recovered from COVID-19 were included in the dataset. The repertoires were released in a freely available public database meant as a resource for research on the immune response to SARS-CoV-2. Samples were obtained from the ongoing ImmuneRACE study (first 160 participants) and from about 1,300 subjects provided by 6 global collaborators. The material from the prospective study consisted of cDNA or gDNA derived from T cells, B-cell-depleted T cells, or PBMCs. Where HLA class I and class II types were available, the types were taken from metadata supplied by the sample provider, not from assay-based typing. The sample metadata nearly always contained a de-identified subject ID, COVID-19 status, age in years and sex. Overall study outcomes, separate from this receptor: The amount of clinical and demographic metadata varied by source and participant and was provided uncurated.

This clone was seen a few times. Its antigen is still unknown. One base away there is no much larger clone; base qualities are not given. Whole blood was collected in K2EDTA tubes by collaborating institutions according to the institutions' own protocols. Collaborator samples were shipped for TCRbeta analysis as frozen whole blood, isolated PBMCs, or DNA extracted from either sample type. TCRbeta CDR3 regions were amplified from genomic DNA by means of the immunoSEQ Assay, a bias-controlled multiplex PCR. The published analysis was carried out like this. Nucleated cell counts per sample were estimated from amplification of reference gene primers within the assay. To quantify the absolute abundance of each unique TCRbeta CDR3 rearrangement, sequence reads were collapsed and filtered. For each sample, productive Simpson clonality was calculated as the square root of Simpson's diversity index across productive rearrangements. Held by TCRdb, this immuneACCESS table contains in-frame sequences only and omits some clones. Under half of the omission traces to an unresolved V gene where checked; the cause of the rest is unknown. That table is the source of V, J and clone size, and D and trimming were worked out from the DNA. The sample yields about 100,000 clones; about 90% were counted once. The ten largest clones capture approximately 5% of the sample.

The clonotype originates from a man in his forties with active or convalescent COVID-19. Sequences were obtained from peripheral blood.

The CDR3 loop reads CASSLRTGGLGSGANVLTF. The DNA sequence is TGTGCCAGCAGCTTAAGGACAGGGGGCTTAGGATCTGGGGCCAACGTCCTGACTTTC. The receptor chain draws on TRBV7-3 and TRBJ2-6, with 11 bases aligning to TRBD1. The CDR3 measures 19 amino acids from cysteine to phenylalanine. The sequence is cut down to CDR3 DNA, 57 bases in frame from base 1. Unmatched junction bases come to 6, with V trimmed by 1 base and J by 1 base. Based on the germline V gene, the CDR1 and CDR2 sequences are SGHTA and FQGTGA.